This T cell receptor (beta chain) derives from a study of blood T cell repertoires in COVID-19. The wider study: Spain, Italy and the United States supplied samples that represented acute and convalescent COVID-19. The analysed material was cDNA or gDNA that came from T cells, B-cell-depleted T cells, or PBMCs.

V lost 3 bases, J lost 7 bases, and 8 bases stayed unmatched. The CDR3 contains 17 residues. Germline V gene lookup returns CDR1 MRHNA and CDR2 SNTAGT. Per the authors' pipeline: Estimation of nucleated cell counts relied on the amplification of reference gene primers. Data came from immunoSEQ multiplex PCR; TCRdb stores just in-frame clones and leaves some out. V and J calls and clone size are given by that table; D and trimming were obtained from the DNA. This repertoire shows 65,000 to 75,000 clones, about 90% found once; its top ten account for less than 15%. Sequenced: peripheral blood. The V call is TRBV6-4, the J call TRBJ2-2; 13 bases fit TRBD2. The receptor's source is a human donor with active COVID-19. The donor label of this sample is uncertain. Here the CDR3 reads CASSELAGGPSVGELFF. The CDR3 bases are TGTGCCAGCAGTGAACTAGCGGGAGGGCCCTCGGTCGGGGAGCTGTTTTTT.